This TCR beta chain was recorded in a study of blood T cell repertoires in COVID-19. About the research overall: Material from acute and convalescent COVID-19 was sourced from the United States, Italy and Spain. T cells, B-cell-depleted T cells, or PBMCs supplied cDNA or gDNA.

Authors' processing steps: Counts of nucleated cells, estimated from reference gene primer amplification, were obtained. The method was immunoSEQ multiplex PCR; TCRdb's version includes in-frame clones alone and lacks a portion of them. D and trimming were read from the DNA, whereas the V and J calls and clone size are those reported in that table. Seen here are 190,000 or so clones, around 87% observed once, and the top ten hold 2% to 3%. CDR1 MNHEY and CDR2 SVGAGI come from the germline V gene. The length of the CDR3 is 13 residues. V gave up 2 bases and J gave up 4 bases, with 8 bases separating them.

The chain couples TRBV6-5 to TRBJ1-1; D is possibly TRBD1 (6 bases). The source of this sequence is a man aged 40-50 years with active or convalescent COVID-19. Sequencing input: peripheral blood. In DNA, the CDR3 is TGTGCCAGCAGTTACGGACAGTCCACTGAAGCTTTCTTT. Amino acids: CASSYGQSTEAFF.